This TCR beta chain was recorded in a study of regulatory T cells in long-lasting Graves disease. Study results and caveats: Persistent disease was characterized by preferential usage of TRBV28, TRBJ1-2 and TRBJ2-5.

This clonotype was seen at least ten times. Antigen: not known. Germline CDR1 reads SGHVS; CDR2 reads FQNEAQ. The CDR3 spans 13 residues. V was trimmed by 3 bases and J by 3 bases, leaving 6 bases between them. Time point defined: persistent/refractory GD, antithyroid drugs over 5 years with positive TRAb. With RNA extracted from PBMCs as input, the TCR library was made. Patients of an endocrinology department in Xi'an, China, were included. The authors built TCR beta libraries using iRepertoire HTBI primers and Arm-PCR of CDR3 regions. TCRdb re-analysed the multiplex PCR reads in MiXCR, keeping a single row per CDR3 protein. Here the sample spans under 450,000 distinct CDR3 sequences, roughly 20% being singletons.

Sequences were derived from peripheral blood mononuclear cells (PBMCs), sampled when the disease was refractory, from a patient treated with antithyroid drugs. The V gene is TRBV7-8, the J gene TRBJ1-5; no reliable D call. This clonotype was sampled from a woman aged 40 to 50 with Graves disease. The CDR3 DNA is TGTGCCAGCAGCTTTGGGCTCAATCAGCCCCAGCATTTT. It codes for CASSFGLNQPQHF.